The T cell receptor (beta chain) described here comes from a study of T cell repertoires in cytomegalovirus infection. The wider study: From public TCR beta signatures came an indication of both CMV infection and matching HLA type. Study-level findings and limits: The cumulative frequency of public TCR beta families identified carriers of CMV plus the relevant HLA. HLA-C-restricted, CMV-specific TCR beta clonotypes were dominant ex vivo.

One entry per CDR3 protein results from TCRdb running MiXCR on the reads. The sample holds about 490,000 distinct CDR3 sequences; approximately 16% are singletons and the top ten take 24%. Germline-derived CDR1 and CDR2 are GTSNPN and SVGIG (reference sequence). V lost 2 bases, J lost 6 bases, and 25 bases lay in between. There are 17 residues in the CDR3. This clonotype was found a few times. Its antigen is currently unknown. The sequencing sample was made of CD8+ T cells from PBMCs. This receptor was identified in a human donor in good health (CMV status not recorded). Some clones in this sample may be carry-over from other donors' samples. The chain recombines TRBV30 with TRBJ2-5; no definite D call. For the CDR3, the DNA is TGTGCCTGGAGTACGGCCCCCTTAAGAGACCCGAGGAAGACCCAGTACTTC. Translating it yields CAWSTAPLRDPRKTQYF.